These 24 T cell receptor beta chains came from one sample sequenced in a study of graft-versus-host responses after intestinal transplantation. Sequenced by immunoSEQ multiplex PCR; TCRdb stores in-frame clones only, minus some. The table shows tens of thousands of clones, with around 90% occurring only once. These TCRs are of unknown antigen specificity. The material sequenced was unstimulated CD8+ T cells sorted from spleen or lymph node cells, taken before transplant. Every receptor here comes from a human donor who was the organ donor for an intestinal transplant.

The CDR3, as DNA: TGCGCCAGCAGCCGCGCGGGGGGGGGCGCGGATCAGCCCCAGCATTTT. Encoded protein: CASSRAGGGADQPQHF. V usage is TRBV4-1 and J usage is TRBJ1-5, with TRBD1 as a possible D gene (6 bases). This CDR3 has 16 residues. V lost 4 bases and J 5 bases, leaving 18 bases between the germline ends. The germline V gene has CDR1 MGHRA and CDR2 YSYEKL.

The J gene is TRBJ1-6, the V gene TRBV6-5, with 7 bases that match TRBD1. V lost 6 bases, J lost 9 bases, and 8 bases stayed unmatched. Germline values: CDR1 MNHEY, CDR2 SVGAGI. CDR3 length equals 14 residues. The CDR3 coding sequence is TGTGCCAGCAGGGTGACAGGGACGGGTTCACCCCTCCACTTT. The encoded protein is CASRVTGTGSPLHF.

This sequence joins TRBV5-4 and TRBJ1-6; D might be TRBD1 (6 bases). Between the trimmed V and J ends, which lost 3 bases and 5 bases, there was a span of 15 bases. Germline-derived CDR1 and CDR2 are SGHNT and YYREEE (reference sequence). CDR3 length equals 16 residues. This CDR3 reads CASSSYRVNHNSPLHF. The CDR3 region has the DNA TGTGCCAGCAGCTCCTACAGGGTAAACCATAATTCACCCCTCCACTTT. The complete variable domain, with remaining parts taken from reference TRBV5-4 and TRBJ1-6, reads ETGVTQSPTHLIKTRGQQVTLRCSSQSGHNTVSWYQQALGQGPQFIFQYYREEENGRGNFPPRFSGLQFPNYSSELNVNALELDDSALYLCASSSYRVNHNSPLHFGNGTRLTVT.

The rearrangement links TRBV27 to TRBJ2-5, with TRBD2 matching over 9 bases. The V segment lost 4 bases and the J segment 1 base; nucleotides outside the gene matches: 7. In germline, CDR1 is MNHEY, CDR2 SMNVEV (reference sequence). The CDR3 is 16 residues long. CDR3 sequence reads: CASSSSGGGAQETQYF. Here the CDR3 DNA reads TGTGCCAGCAGTTCCTCCGGCGGGGGGGCCCAAGAGACCCAGTACTTC.

The chain couples TRBV30 to TRBJ1-6, with 9 bases fitting TRBD1. Germline assignment: CDR1 GTSNPN and CDR2 SVGIG (reference sequence). The CDR3 has 12 residues. Trimming cost V 7 bases and J 7 bases; bases outside gene matches: 2. CDR3 sequence (DNA): TGTGCCTTCGACAGGGGGAATTCACCCCTCCACTTT. Translating gives CAFDRGNSPLHF.

The rearrangement joins TRBV28 to TRBJ1-6; 11 bases are a match to TRBD1. Germline CDR1 reads MDHEN; CDR2 reads SYDVKM. The trim removed 6 bases at V and 10 bases at J, leaving 8 bases unmatched. The CDR3 covers 15 residues. The DNA for the CDR3 is TGTGCCAGCAGGACCGGGACAGGGGGATCGTCACCCCTCCACTTT. Translation: CASRTGTGGSSPLHF.

By frequency in the sample, this clone is medium-sized (0.01 to 0.1%). Other DNA variants within this sample encode the same CDR3. The chain uses TRBV4-3 and TRBJ2-1, with D perhaps matching TRBD2 (6 bases). V lost 1 base and J 3 bases, leaving 13 bases between the germline ends. Germline CDR1 LGHNA, CDR2 YSLEER. CDR3 size: 16 residues. The CDR3 DNA reads TGCGCCAGCAGCCAAGTGTTGCAGGGAGGCTACAATGAGCAGTTCTTC. Protein: CASSQVLQGGYNEQFF.

The chain uses TRBV7-8 and TRBJ2-3; perhaps TRBD1 as D (5 bases). This CDR3 contains 16 residues. The germline gives CDR1 SGHVS, CDR2 FQNEAQ. V was shortened by 4 bases and J by 0 bases, with 14 bases between the two germline ends. The CDR3 nucleotides are TGTGCCAGCAGCTCCGAGGCGACAGAAAGCACAGATACGCAGTATTTT. Protein product: CASSSEATESTDTQYF. The variable domain in full, completed from reference TRBV7-8 and TRBJ2-3, reads GAGVSQSPRYKVAKRGQDVALRCDPISGHVSLFWYQQALGQGPEFLTYFQNEAQLDKSGLPSDRFFAERPEGSVSTLKIQRTQQEDSAVYLCASSSEATESTDTQYFGPGTRLTVL.

The V and J genes are TRBV27 and TRBJ1-1; D call uncertain. V gave up 2 bases and J gave up 0 bases, with 7 bases separating them. The CDR3 has 14 residues. CDR1 MNHEY and CDR2 SMNVEV come from the germline V gene (reference sequence). The CDR3 bases are TGTGCCAGCAGTTTAACATCATTGAACACTGAAGCTTTCTTT. Residues: CASSLTSLNTEAFF.

The chain couples TRBV11-2 to TRBJ2-7; tentatively, D is TRBD1 (6 bases). The CDR3 length is 12 residues. Trimming took 5 bases from V and 4 from J, leaving 9 bases between them. Germline V gene lookup returns CDR1 SGHAT and CDR2 FQNNGV. CDR3 in DNA: TGTGCCAGCAGCGCAGGGGAGTACGAGCAGTACGTC. It translates to CASSAGEYEQYV.

The V gene is TRBV13, the J gene TRBJ1-6, with D possibly being TRBD1 (6 bases). Germline V gene sequence: CDR1 PRHDT, CDR2 FYEKMQ (reference sequence). This CDR3 comprises 15 residues. Trimming left V 5 bases short and J 7 bases short, with 15 bases between. CDR3 region: CASSPSGTPNSPLHF. CDR3 in DNA: TGTGCCAGCAGCCCGTCCGGGACACCCAATTCACCCCTCCACTTT.

V gene TRBV18 combines with J gene TRBJ2-3, with 9 bases fitting TRBD1. This CDR3 has 15 amino acids. CDR1 KGHSH and CDR2 LQKENI come from the germline V gene. J gave up 1 base and V 5 bases, and 4 bases lay outside the gene matches. The CDR3 DNA is TGTGCCAGCTCAAGACAGGGGGTAGGCACAGATACGCAGTATTTT. Translating gives CASSRQGVGTDTQYF. Based on the CDR3 plus reference TRBV18 and TRBJ2-3, the full variable domain is NAGVMQNPRHLVRRRGQEARLRCSPMKGHSHVYWYRQLPEEGLKFMVYLQKENIIDESGMPKERFSAEFPKEGPSILRIQQVVRGDSAAYFCASSRQGVGTDTQYFGPGTRLTVL.

The V call is TRBV6-4, the J call TRBJ2-5; TRBD2 is a possible D gene (6 bases). The length of the CDR3 is 15 residues. Per germline, CDR1 MRHNA and CDR2 SNTAGT. Trimming cost V 0 bases and J 4 bases, with 12 bases left between them. CDR3 loop: CASSDSAGLGETQYF. The CDR3 coding sequence is TGTGCCAGCAGTGACTCGGCGGGGCTGGGAGAGACCCAGTACTTC.

This chain links TRBV4-1 with TRBJ1-1; 8 bases are a match to TRBD1. Germline V gives CDR1 MGHRA, CDR2 YSYEKL. The CDR3 has 15 amino acids. V lost 4 bases to trimming and J lost 1 base; unmatched junction nucleotides: 5. DNA for the CDR3: TGCGCCAGCAGCCCGGAGACAGGGGAGAACACTGAAGCTTTCTTT. It yields the protein CASSPETGENTEAFF.

This clone is a singleton in its sample. This sequence joins TRBV5-1 and TRBJ1-1; D not resolved. This CDR3 is 13 amino acids long. V lost 4 bases and J lost 6, with 13 bases in between. CDR1 and CDR2 (germline): SGHRS, YFSETQ. The CDR3 loop is CASSPDMGAEAFF. CDR3 nucleotides: TGCGCCAGCAGCCCGGATATGGGAGCTGAAGCTTTCTTT.

V usage is TRBV4-1 and J usage is TRBJ1-1; 8 positions agree with TRBD1. V dropped 6 bases and J dropped 8; count of bases not matched to a gene: 11. Per the germline V gene, CDR1 is MGHRA and CDR2 is YSYEKL. The CDR3 is made up of 14 amino acids. For the CDR3, the DNA is TGCGCCAGCAGTCTAGACAGGGGCGGGTGGGAAGCTTTCTTT. It encodes CASSLDRGGWEAFF.

This rearrangement joins TRBV9 to TRBJ1-4; a weak D match, TRBD1 (5 bases). Looked up from germline, CDR1 is SGDLS and CDR2 is YYNGEE. The CDR3 runs to 14 residues. V was trimmed by 4 bases and J by 7 bases, leaving 14 bases between them. CDR3 protein: CASSQGGLGEKLFF. The DNA of the CDR3 is TGTGCCAGCAGCCAGGGAGGGTTGGGTGAAAAACTGTTTTTT.

The genes are TRBV10-2 and TRBJ2-3; 11 bases match TRBD1. Germline loops: CDR1 WSHSY, CDR2 SAAADI. Germline trimming cut 2 bases from V and 3 bases from J; bases unmatched to any gene: 1. The CDR3 totals 15 residues. Here the CDR3 DNA reads TGCGCCAGCAGTGAGGGGACAGGGGGGACAGATACGCAGTATTTT. This translates into CASSEGTGGTDTQYF.

The chain is built from TRBV2 and TRBJ2-5; the D is unclear. The V gene lost 4 bases and the J gene lost 0 bases, with 6 bases spanning the gap. The CDR3 runs 13 residues. Per germline, CDR1 SNHLY and CDR2 FYNNEI. The CDR3 loop is CASSGGDQETQYF. The CDR3 DNA is TGTGCCAGCAGTGGAGGCGACCAAGAGACCCAGTACTTC.

V and J are TRBV2 and TRBJ1-2; no definite D call. The CDR3 totals 11 residues. From germline, CDR1 is SNHLY and CDR2 FYNNEI. Trimming cost V 7 bases and J 6 bases, with 9 bases left between them. The CDR3: CASNGGNGYTF. In DNA, the CDR3 is TGTGCCAGCAATGGAGGGAATGGCTACACCTTC.

The CDR3 region has the DNA TGCGCCAGCACCCCAGCGGGGGCCAACTACAATGAGCAGTTCTTC. It yields the protein CASTPAGANYNEQFF. The genes are TRBV5-1 and TRBJ2-1; 8 bases line up with TRBD2. Trimming at V came to 6 bases and at J to 3 bases, leaving 8 bases not matched to a gene. This CDR3 spans 15 amino acids. Germline V gene sequence: CDR1 SGHRS, CDR2 YFSETQ.

The CDR3 region is CASTPRGQRNTEAFF. DNA for the CDR3: TGTGCCAGCACCCCCAGGGGGCAGAGGAACACTGAAGCTTTCTTT. The chain couples TRBV6-5 to TRBJ1-1, with 8 nucleotides matching TRBD1. Germline V gene data show CDR1 as MNHEY and CDR2 as SVGAGI. V trimming: 7 bases; J trimming: 1 base; junction bases outside the gene matches: 8. The CDR3 is made up of 15 amino acids.

This clone was seen a few times. The chain links TRBV19 to TRBJ1-1; perhaps TRBD1 as D (5 bases). Looked up from germline, CDR1 is LNHDA and CDR2 is SQIVND (reference sequence). The CDR3 runs to 12 residues. V dropped 6 bases and J dropped 3 bases, with 8 bases sitting between them. In DNA, the CDR3 is TGTGCCAGTAGACCGGGGGACACTGAAGCTTTCTTT. Translating it yields CASRPGDTEAFF.

This clone occurred a few times. The chain joins TRBV6-5 to TRBJ2-7, with D hard to call. The germline CDR1 and CDR2 sequences are MNHEY and SVGAGI. The CDR3 contains 11 residues. V was trimmed by 6 bases and J by 3 bases, leaving 6 bases between them. The CDR3 region is CASSLYYEQYV. CDR3 coding DNA: TGTGCCAGCAGCCTATACTACGAGCAGTACGTC.